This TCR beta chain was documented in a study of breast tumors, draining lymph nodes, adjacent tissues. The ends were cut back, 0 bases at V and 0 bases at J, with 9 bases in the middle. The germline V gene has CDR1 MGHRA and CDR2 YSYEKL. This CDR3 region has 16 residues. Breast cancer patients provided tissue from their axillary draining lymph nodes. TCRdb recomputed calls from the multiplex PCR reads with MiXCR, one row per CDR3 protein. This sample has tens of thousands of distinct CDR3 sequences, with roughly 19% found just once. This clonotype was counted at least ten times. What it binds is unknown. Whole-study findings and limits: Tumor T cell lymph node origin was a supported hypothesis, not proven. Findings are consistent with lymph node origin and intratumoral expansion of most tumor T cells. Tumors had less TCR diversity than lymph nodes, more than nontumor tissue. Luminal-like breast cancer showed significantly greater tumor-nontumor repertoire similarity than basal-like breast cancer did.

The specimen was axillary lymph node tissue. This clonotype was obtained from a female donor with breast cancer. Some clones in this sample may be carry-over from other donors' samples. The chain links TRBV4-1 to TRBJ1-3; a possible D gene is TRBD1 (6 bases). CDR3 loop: CASSQEGQRSGNTIYF. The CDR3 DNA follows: TGCGCCAGCAGCCAAGAGGGACAACGCTCTGGAAACACCATATATTTT.